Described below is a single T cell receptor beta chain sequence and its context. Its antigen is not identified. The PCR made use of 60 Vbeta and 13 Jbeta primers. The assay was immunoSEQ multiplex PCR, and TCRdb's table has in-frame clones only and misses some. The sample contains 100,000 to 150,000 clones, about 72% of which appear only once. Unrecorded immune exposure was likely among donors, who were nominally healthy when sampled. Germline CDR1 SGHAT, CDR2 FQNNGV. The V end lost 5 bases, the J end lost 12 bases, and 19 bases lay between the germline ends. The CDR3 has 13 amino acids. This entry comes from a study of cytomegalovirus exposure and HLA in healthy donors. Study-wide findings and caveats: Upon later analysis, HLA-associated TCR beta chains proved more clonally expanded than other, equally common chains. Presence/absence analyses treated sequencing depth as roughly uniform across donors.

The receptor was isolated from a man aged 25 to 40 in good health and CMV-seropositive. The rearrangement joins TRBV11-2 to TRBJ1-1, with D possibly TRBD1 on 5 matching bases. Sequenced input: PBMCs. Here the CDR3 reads CASSPHLDSVTFF. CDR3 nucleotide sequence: TGTGCCAGCAGCCCCCATCTTGACAGTGTAACTTTCTTT.